This TCR beta chain came from a study of cytomegalovirus exposure and HLA in healthy donors. Study conclusions and caveats: Common viral pathogens seemed, in a later analysis, to connect with several of the most significant clusters. TCR beta V- and J-gene trimming, according to a later analysis, was linked to a missense DCLRE1C variant. In a later analysis, HLA-C alleles had the fewest associated TCRs, DRB1 alleles the most. According to an earlier analysis, most TCR beta V segments yielded productive rearrangements about 90% or about 30% of the time.

The PCR employed 60 Vbeta primers together with 13 Jbeta primers. Sequencing was performed with immunoSEQ multiplex PCR; in TCRdb, only in-frame clones are kept and a portion is missing. The sample includes around 110,000 clones, around 81% seen only once; the top ten take about 3.8%. Germline CDR1 is ENHRY and CDR2 is SYGVKD. The CDR3 runs to 15 residues. Trimming took off 2 bases at V and 2 bases at J, with 13 bases between the two ends. Worth noting for this clone: The antigen is unknown.

This TCR was recovered from a woman aged 30 to 39 in good health and CMV-seronegative. The chain is built from TRBV10-3 and TRBJ2-7, with D possibly matching TRBD2 (6 bases). Input material: PBMCs. The CDR3 protein is CAISEDPEGTYEQYF. CDR3 in DNA: TGTGCCATCAGTGAGGACCCGGAGGGTACCTACGAGCAGTACTTC.